This T cell receptor beta chain was recovered during a study of cytomegalovirus exposure and HLA in healthy donors. Broader study findings: Some V segments (TRBV6-2 and TRBV6-3 among them) were excluded as indistinguishable. Cytomegalovirus-associated TCR beta chains were listed, numbering more than 150. The authors later linked a missense DCLRE1C variant to TCR beta V- and J-gene trimming. Donor immune exposure was known only as CMV serostatus.

The PCR employed 60 Vbeta primers together with 13 Jbeta primers. TCRdb's table, derived via immunoSEQ multiplex PCR, lists solely in-frame clones and lacks some. The sample totals fewer than 200,000 clones. CDR3 size: 15 residues. Germline loops: CDR1 MNHEY, CDR2 SVGAGI. Trimming removed 3 bases from V and 7 bases from J; junction bases left unmatched: 6. As concerns this clone: Its antigen is undetermined. The identical CDR3 is also encoded by other nucleotide sequences in the sample.

Sequenced sample: PBMCs. This clonotype was sampled from a man aged 25-45 years in good health and CMV-seronegative. This chain uses TRBV6-5 with TRBJ1-6, with 7 bases matching TRBD1. The CDR3 sequence is CASSYGTVNNSPLHF. DNA for the CDR3: TGTGCCAGCAGTTATGGGACAGTCAACAATTCACCCCTCCACTTT.